Listed here is a single T cell receptor beta chain. The V gene lost 8 bases and the J gene lost 8 bases, with 11 bases spanning the gap. CDR1 and CDR2 from the germline V gene are MNHEY and SMNVEV (reference sequence). The CDR3 runs 11 residues. This specimen belongs to a study of Ad26.COV2.S vaccination and SARS-CoV-2 variants. Treatment in this sample: around 19 received Ad26.COV2.S at low or high dose, single or two shots; a few received placebo; per-sample allocation not given. Sampling was done on day 63 after the first vaccine or placebo injection. TCRdb keeps only in-frame clones here, not all; method: immunoSEQ multiplex PCR. The sample lists about 250,000 clones, 87% occurring once.

This clonotype was sampled from a person between 18 and 65 years old who received the Ad26.COV2.S COVID-19 vaccine or a placebo. The chain links TRBV27 to TRBJ2-3; no clear D. This sample comprised peripheral blood, obtained in a trial of Ad26.COV2.S vaccine versus placebo. The CDR3 DNA reads TGTGCCAGCCACGATTTTCTTACGCAGTATTTT. Translated, it gives CASHDFLTQYF.